This entry lists 32 T cell receptor beta chains sequenced from one sample in a study of preoperative IRX-2 immunotherapy in early breast cancer. Stated treatment: preoperative locoregional IRX-2 cytokine immunotherapy. TCRdb keeps only in-frame clones here, not all; method: immunoSEQ multiplex PCR. Of 20,000 to 25,000 clones in the sample, roughly 90% are singletons; the top ten hold 25% to 35%. This material consisted of tumor tissue, taken after IRX-2 immunotherapy. Receptors were obtained from a human donor with breast cancer.

The chain recombines TRBV15 with TRBJ1-2, with D hard to call. CDR1 and CDR2 (germline): LNHNV, YYDKDF (reference sequence). The V and J ends lost 1 base and 5 bases respectively, with 5 bases between them. The CDR3 is 12 residues long. This CDR3 is CATSRGVYGYTF. CDR3 in DNA: TGTGCCACCAGCAGAGGGGTTTATGGCTACACCTTC.

This chain joins TRBV15 and TRBJ1-4; TRBD1 aligns across 8 bases. Germline-derived CDR1 and CDR2 are LNHNV and YYDKDF (reference sequence). Unmatched junction bases numbered 8, after V lost 5 bases and J lost 0 bases. There are 17 residues in the CDR3. The CDR3 bases are TGTGCCACCAGCGCAGACAGGGGCGATGCAACTAATGAAAAACTGTTTTTT. Encoded protein: CATSADRGDATNEKLFF.

V usage is TRBV6-5 and J usage is TRBJ2-5, with D uncertain. V was clipped by 5 bases and J by 5 bases, with 15 bases between them. CDR3 length: 14 amino acids. CDR1 is MNHEY and CDR2 is SVGAGI in the germline V gene. CDR3: CASSETGVGETQYF. The CDR3 DNA reads TGTGCCAGCAGTGAAACGGGCGTGGGGGAGACCCAGTACTTC.

The V call is TRBV5-1, the J call TRBJ2-1, with TRBD2 matching over 7 bases. The CDR3 totals 14 residues. Germline V gene sequence: CDR1 SGHRS, CDR2 YFSETQ. The trim removed 7 bases at V and 9 bases at J, leaving 13 bases unmatched. In DNA, the CDR3 is TGCGCCAGCGAGAAAGGGACTATAGCTGGTGAGCAGTTCTTC. As protein: CASEKGTIAGEQFF.

This chain uses TRBV11-2 with TRBJ2-5; no clear D. The length of the CDR3 is 13 residues. The V end was cut by 3 bases, the J end by 5 bases, with 10 bases between. The germline gives CDR1 SGHAT, CDR2 FQNNGV. The CDR3 bases are TGTGCCAGCAGCTTGGGCCGCGCGGAGACCCAGTACTTC. Amino acid sequence: CASSLGRAETQYF.

The J gene is TRBJ2-5, the V gene TRBV21-1; the table assigns TRBD1, which was not confirmed against the DNA. TRBV21-1 constitutes a pseudogene. CDR3 size: 14 residues. Here the CDR3 DNA reads TGTGCCAGCAGCAAAGGGGACAGAAAAGAGACCCAGTACTTC. Translating gives CASSKGDRKETQYF.

The rearrangement links TRBV5-1 to TRBJ2-2; D remains ambiguous. Trimming removed 4 bases at V and 2 bases at J, with 9 bases between. The V gene's germline CDR1 is SGHRS and CDR2 YFSETQ. The CDR3 is 14 amino acids. CDR3 nucleotides: TGCGCCAGCAGCCCAACAGTTAACACCGGGGAGCTGTTTTTT. This gives the protein CASSPTVNTGELFF. Complete variable domain (other parts from reference TRBV5-1 and TRBJ2-2): KAGVTQTPRYLIKTRGQQVTLSCSPISGHRSVSWYQQTPGQGLQFLFEYFSETQRNKGNFPGRFSGRQFSNSRSEMNVSTLELGDSALYLCASSPTVNTGELFFGEGSRLTVL.

This clone was seen a few times. The J gene is TRBJ2-7, the V gene TRBV19; 9 bases agree with TRBD2. From germline, CDR1 is LNHDA and CDR2 SQIVND (reference sequence). V shed 3 bases, J shed 2 bases, and the junction held 2 bases outside the gene matches. CDR3 length: 14 residues. CDR3 amino acids: CASSIAGGTYEQYF. The CDR3, as DNA: TGTGCCAGTAGTATCGCGGGGGGGACCTACGAGCAGTACTTC.

DNA of the CDR3: TGTGCCAGCACCGGGCTTCGGTATGGCTACACCTTC. This encodes CASTGLRYGYTF. The chain joins TRBV7-9 to TRBJ1-2, with D hard to call. V was cut by 7 bases and J by 5 bases, with 11 bases left in between. CDR3 size: 12 residues. The germline V gene has CDR1 SEHNR and CDR2 FQNEAQ (reference sequence).

The rearrangement joins TRBV19 to TRBJ2-2; possibly TRBD1 for D (7 bases). The germline V gene encodes CDR1 LNHDA and CDR2 SQIVND (reference sequence). Between the trimmed V and J ends, which lost 1 base and 6 bases, there was a span of 9 bases. The CDR3 sequence is 14 residues long. The CDR3 region has the DNA TGTGCCAGTAGTATAGGGAGGGGGCCCGGGGAGCTGTTTTTT. Translated, it gives CASSIGRGPGELFF.

Concerning this clone itself: At one end, the junction sequence differs from germline, possibly due to a read error. J is TRBJ2-5 and V is TRBV7-7; TRBD2 matches 8 bases. This CDR3 is 12 amino acids long. Per germline, CDR1 SSHAT and CDR2 FNYEAQ (reference sequence). The CDR3 spells CASSTVAGPHYF. CDR3 sequence (DNA): TGTGCCAGCAGTACCGTAGCGGGGCCCCATTACTTC.

V and J are TRBV5-1 and TRBJ2-2, with no clear D. The CDR3 sequence is 16 residues long. Deletions cut 0 bases from V and 5 bases from J, with 14 bases between. Germline values: CDR1 SGHRS, CDR2 YFSETQ. The CDR3 is CASSLGAGFATGELFF. CDR3 sequence (DNA): TGCGCCAGCAGCTTGGGGGCCGGTTTTGCGACCGGGGAGCTGTTTTTT.

The V gene is TRBV29-1, the J gene TRBJ2-7, with no clear D. The DNA end is more similar to TRBJ2-1, so the J call may be wrong. The length of the CDR3 is 13 residues. CDR1 is SQVTM, CDR2 ANQGSEA, per germline. DNA for the CDR3: TGCAGCGTTGGTACACCCGAGCTTCACGAGCAGTTCTTC. Its protein is CSVGTPELHEQFF.

V usage is TRBV7-9 and J usage is TRBJ1-2; TRBD1 agrees at 8 bases. V shed 4 bases, J shed 2 bases, and the junction held 3 bases outside the gene matches. The CDR3 has 14 residues. Germline V gene sequence: CDR1 SEHNR, CDR2 FQNEAQ (reference sequence). The CDR3 loop is CASSSQGGNYGYTF. The CDR3 DNA follows: TGTGCCAGCAGCTCACAGGGGGGCAACTATGGCTACACCTTC.

The CDR3 DNA is TGCGCCAGCAGCTTGGTAGGTAGCGGCTACACAGATACGCAGTATTTT. The encoded protein is CASSLVGSGYTDTQYF. The chain carries TRBV5-1 and TRBJ2-3; D is perhaps TRBD2 (6 bases). V was clipped by 0 bases and J by 2 bases, with 13 bases between them. The CDR3 sequence is 16 residues long. Per the germline V gene, CDR1 is SGHRS and CDR2 is YFSETQ. Full variable domain (missing parts from reference TRBV5-1 and TRBJ2-3): KAGVTQTPRYLIKTRGQQVTLSCSPISGHRSVSWYQQTPGQGLQFLFEYFSETQRNKGNFPGRFSGRQFSNSRSEMNVSTLELGDSALYLCASSLVGSGYTDTQYFGPGTRLTVL.

A few counts support this clone. V and J are TRBV6-6 and TRBJ2-5; TRBD1 aligns across 8 bases. V lost 2 bases, J lost 3 bases, and 2 bases stayed unmatched. CDR1 MNHNY and CDR2 SVGAGI come from the germline V gene (reference sequence). The CDR3 consists of 14 residues. CDR3 nucleotide sequence: TGTGCCAGCAGTTACCCAGGGGGCAAAGAGACCCAGTACTTC. Translated, it gives CASSYPGGKETQYF.

This clone has a single count. The chain couples TRBV4-1 to TRBJ2-6; no firm D call. The CDR3 is 21 residues long. With 0 bases removed from V and 0 bases from J, the gap between germline ends came to 21 bases. Germline V gene sequence: CDR1 MGHRA, CDR2 YSYEKL. CDR3 sequence: CASSQDDADLLTDSGANVLTF. In DNA form, the CDR3 reads TGCGCCAGCAGCCAAGACGACGCCGATTTGCTAACAGACTCTGGGGCCAACGTCCTGACTTTC.

The CDR3 here is CARTSGGTYNEQFF. DNA of the CDR3: TGTGCCAGGACCAGCGGGGGGACTTACAATGAGCAGTTCTTC. The chain has TRBV2 and TRBJ2-1, with 9 nucleotides matching TRBD2. The CDR3 is 14 residues long. V trimming: 9 bases; J trimming: 4 bases; junction bases outside the gene matches: 7. Germline V CDR1 and CDR2: SNHLY, FYNNEI. Filled out from reference TRBV2 and TRBJ2-1, the complete variable domain reads EPEVTQTPSHQVTQMGQEVILRCVPISNHLYFYWYRQILGQKVEFLVSFYNNEISEKSEIFDDQFSVERPDGSNFTLKIRSTKLEDSAMYFCARTSGGTYNEQFFGPGTRLTVL.

The rearrangement links TRBV2 to TRBJ2-3; TRBD2 aligns across 11 bases. CDR3 length equals 18 residues. V was pared by 1 base and J by 3 bases, with 9 bases of the junction left unmatched. Germline CDR1 SNHLY, CDR2 FYNNEI. The CDR3 loop is CASSEVISGGAITDTQYF. Here the CDR3 DNA reads TGTGCCAGCAGTGAAGTGATTAGCGGGGGGGCAATAACAGATACGCAGTATTTT.

This clone was picked up one time. J is TRBJ2-2 and V is TRBV19, with 7 nucleotides matching TRBD1. Germline V gene lookup returns CDR1 LNHDA and CDR2 SQIVND (reference sequence). The CDR3 loop spans 14 amino acids. V was pared by 5 bases and J by 5 bases, with 5 bases of the junction left unmatched. The CDR3 sequence is CASSSPQGTGELFF. CDR3 nucleotides: TGTGCCAGTAGTTCCCCACAGGGGACCGGGGAGCTGTTTTTT.

DNA for the CDR3: TGTGCCAGTAGTCCCCCCGTTCAGACTACTAATGAAAAACTGTTTTTT. This codes for CASSPPVQTTNEKLFF. The chain combines TRBV19 with TRBJ1-4, with D unclear. CDR1 is LNHDA and CDR2 is SQIVND in the germline V gene (reference sequence). Between the trimmed V and J ends, which lost 5 bases and 2 bases, there was a span of 15 bases. The CDR3 totals 16 residues.

This clone was seen a single time. This rearrangement joins TRBV5-4 to TRBJ1-5; D gene ambiguous. This CDR3 is 17 amino acids long. The V gene's germline CDR1 is SGHNT and CDR2 YYREEE (reference sequence). With 4 bases removed from V and 1 base from J, the gap between germline ends came to 18 bases. The CDR3, as DNA: TGTGCCAGCAGCCCCGGGCCCCTACTTGGAAGCAATCAGCCCCAGCATTTT. This encodes CASSPGPLLGSNQPQHF.

The chain recombines TRBV30 with TRBJ2-1, with 9 bases identical to TRBD2. V shed 5 bases, J shed 5 bases, and the junction held 10 bases outside the gene matches. The germline V gene encodes CDR1 GTSNPN and CDR2 SVGIG (reference sequence). The CDR3 totals 15 residues. Here the CDR3 DNA reads TGTGCCTGGGGACTCGGACTAGCGATGGACAATGAGCAGTTCTTC. Encoded protein: CAWGLGLAMDNEQFF.

The V and J genes are TRBV28 and TRBJ1-1; D is undetermined. The V end was cut by 5 bases, the J end by 7 bases, with 11 bases between. Germline CDR1 and CDR2: MDHEN and SYDVKM. The CDR3 extends over 12 amino acids. The CDR3 loop is CASSALGFEAFF. CDR3 sequence (DNA): TGTGCCAGCAGTGCCCTTGGGTTTGAAGCTTTCTTT.

The CDR3 is CASSPSSGTVNTEAFF. Written as DNA, the CDR3 is TGTGCCAGCTCACCATCATCCGGGACAGTGAACACTGAAGCTTTCTTT. J is TRBJ1-1 and V is TRBV18; 7 bases are a match to TRBD1. Germline-derived CDR1 and CDR2 are KGHSH and LQKENI. CDR3 length: 16 amino acids. The J segment lost 0 bases and the V segment lost 2 bases, leaving 6 bases of the junction unmatched.

This clone was seen only once. This chain joins TRBV10-3 and TRBJ1-1; 7 nucleotides align to TRBD1. Trimming removed 4 bases from V and 6 bases from J; junction bases left unmatched: 8. Germline CDR1 ENHRY, CDR2 SYGVKD. The CDR3 loop spans 14 amino acids. The CDR3 nucleotides read TGTGCCATCAGTGGTACAGGGGTCGTAGCTGAAGCTTTCTTT. Protein product: CAISGTGVVAEAFF.

The rearrangement joins TRBV6-1 to TRBJ2-3, with TRBD2 identical over 7 bases. V dropped 8 bases and J dropped 6; count of bases not matched to a gene: 5. Germline-derived CDR1 and CDR2 are MNHNS and SASEGT. There are 12 residues in the CDR3. The CDR3 loop is CASAGDWDTQYF. The CDR3 nucleotides read TGTGCCAGCGCGGGGGACTGGGATACGCAGTATTTT.

The rearrangement links TRBV7-2 to TRBJ2-1; D unresolved. The CDR3 has 12 residues. Trimming shortened V by 4 bases and J by 7 bases, and 8 bases separated the two germline ends. Germline CDR1 SGHTA, CDR2 FQGNSA. This CDR3 is CASSSWVNEQFF. The CDR3 DNA reads TGTGCCAGCAGCTCTTGGGTGAATGAGCAGTTCTTC.

V is TRBV5-1 and J is TRBJ1-2, with TRBD1 matching over 7 bases. This CDR3 has 15 amino acids. From germline, CDR1 is SGHRS and CDR2 YFSETQ. The V gene end was trimmed by 1 base and the J gene end by 5 bases; junction bases not matched to a gene: 8. The CDR3 DNA follows: TGCGCCAGCAGCTTGAACCCTACAGGGGTTTATGGCTACACCTTC. Its translation: CASSLNPTGVYGYTF.

The rearrangement uses TRBV28 and TRBJ1-2; D ambiguous. The ends were cut back, 8 bases at V and 10 bases at J, with 17 bases in the middle. CDR3 length: 12 amino acids. Germline values: CDR1 MDHEN, CDR2 SYDVKM. The CDR3 coding sequence is TGTGCCAGCTACACCATGCGGGAGGACTACACCTTC. It encodes CASYTMREDYTF.

The CDR3 loop reads CASRVTSSGETQYF. The CDR3 DNA reads as TGTGCCAGCAGGGTGACTTCCTCGGGGGAGACCCAGTACTTC. This chain uses TRBV6-1 with TRBJ2-5; possibly TRBD2 for D (5 bases). Per germline, CDR1 MNHNS and CDR2 SASEGT. The CDR3 is made up of 14 amino acids. V was pared by 6 bases and J by 5 bases, with 16 bases between.

The chain carries TRBV5-5 and TRBJ2-2, with a possible D match to TRBD1 (5 bases). CDR3 size: 16 residues. V was trimmed by 5 bases and J by 0 bases, leaving 14 bases between them. Looked up from germline, CDR1 is SGHKS and CDR2 is YYEKEE (reference sequence). Written as DNA, the CDR3 is TGTGCCAGCAGTTGGGTGGGGCAGGCGAACACCGGGGAGCTGTTTTTT. Protein sequence: CASSWVGQANTGELFF.